Given below is one T cell receptor (beta chain) in context. There is no known antigen for this receptor. There are no base qualities to consult, and no much larger clone falls within one base. The entry originates in a study of blood T cell repertoires in COVID-19 (dated by TCRdb to the early 2020s). Turning to the overall study: Samples from collaborators originated in the United States, Italy and Spain and spanned both the acute and convalescent phases of COVID-19. The material from the prospective study consisted of cDNA or gDNA derived from T cells, B-cell-depleted T cells, or PBMCs. Deeply sampled blood TCRbeta repertoires from subjects exposed to, actively infected with, or recovered from COVID-19 were included in the dataset. A freely available public database, intended as a resource for researchers studying the immune response to SARS-CoV-2, is where the repertoires were released. The samples were drawn from two sources: the first 160 participants of the ongoing ImmuneRACE study, and 1,000 to 1,500 subjects contributed by 6 global collaborators. A de-identified subject ID, COVID-19 status, age in years and sex were almost always included in the sample metadata. Where available, HLA class I and class II types were taken from metadata supplied by the sample provider and were not determined by assay-based typing.

Enrolling through a virtual design, the prospective study's participants ranged in age from about 18 to 100 years and lived across some 22 United States geographic areas. To assign participants to cohorts, the prospective study relied on clinical history that participants themselves reported in a screening survey and a study questionnaire. Each participant in the prospective study had whole blood, serum and a nasopharyngeal or oropharyngeal swab collected by mobile phlebotomists. Over an approximately 2-month period, participants in the prospective study had the option of providing additional blood draws and questionnaires. Prospective study blood samples were shipped either frozen or at room temperature before DNA extraction. The immunoSEQ Assay, a bias-controlled multiplex PCR, was used to amplify TCRbeta CDR3 regions from genomic DNA. Under the source paper's analysis protocol: Within the assay, amplification of reference gene primers was used to estimate how many nucleated cells each sample contained. Sequence reads were collapsed and filtered to measure the absolute abundance of every unique TCRbeta CDR3 rearrangement. For each sample, productive Simpson clonality was calculated as the square root of Simpson's diversity index across productive rearrangements. TCRdb stores this immuneACCESS table with in-frame sequences only. Part of the clones is absent; in the studies checked, under half of the shortfall reflects unresolved V genes, and no reason is known for the rest. D and trimming come from the DNA, and the V and J calls and clone size come from that table. Counted in this sample were 200,000 to 300,000 clones; approximately 89% of them appeared once. The ten largest clones represent about 2.5% of the sample.

General findings and caveats noted by the study authors: How much clinical and demographic metadata was included differed by source and by participant, and the metadata was provided uncurated.

This TCR was recovered from a woman aged 35 to 49 with acute COVID-19. Sequenced material: PBMCs or T cells enriched from blood (not recorded which).

The CDR3 is CASSARRQGNTEAFF. Here is the DNA: TGTGCCAGCAGTGCACGCCGACAGGGGAACACTGAAGCTTTCTTT. The chain uses TRBV2 and TRBJ1-1, and 7 bases in between align with TRBD1. From the germline V gene, CDR1 is SNHLY and CDR2 is FYNNEI. The CDR3 contains 15 residues, cysteine and phenylalanine counted. Just CDR3 DNA is preserved here, 45 bases in frame from base 1. Trimming takes 4 bases off V and 1 base off J; junction bases not matched to a gene: 6.